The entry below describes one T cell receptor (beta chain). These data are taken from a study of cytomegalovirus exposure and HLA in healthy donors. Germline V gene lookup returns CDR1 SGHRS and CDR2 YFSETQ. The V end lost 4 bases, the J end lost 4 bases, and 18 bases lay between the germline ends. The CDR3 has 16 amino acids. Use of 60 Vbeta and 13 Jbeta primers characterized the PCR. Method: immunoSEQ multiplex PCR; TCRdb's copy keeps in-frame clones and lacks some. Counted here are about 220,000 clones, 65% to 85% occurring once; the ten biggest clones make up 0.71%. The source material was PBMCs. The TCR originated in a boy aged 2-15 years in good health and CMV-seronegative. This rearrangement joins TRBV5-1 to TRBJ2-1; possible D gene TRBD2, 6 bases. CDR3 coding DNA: TGCGCCAGCAGCCAGTCGTTGGGACTCACATACAATGAGCAGTTCTTC. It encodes CASSQSLGLTYNEQFF. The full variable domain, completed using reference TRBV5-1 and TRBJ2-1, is KAGVTQTPRYLIKTRGQQVTLSCSPISGHRSVSWYQQTPGQGLQFLFEYFSETQRNKGNFPGRFSGRQFSNSRSEMNVSTLELGDSALYLCASSQSLGLTYNEQFFGPGTRLTVL.